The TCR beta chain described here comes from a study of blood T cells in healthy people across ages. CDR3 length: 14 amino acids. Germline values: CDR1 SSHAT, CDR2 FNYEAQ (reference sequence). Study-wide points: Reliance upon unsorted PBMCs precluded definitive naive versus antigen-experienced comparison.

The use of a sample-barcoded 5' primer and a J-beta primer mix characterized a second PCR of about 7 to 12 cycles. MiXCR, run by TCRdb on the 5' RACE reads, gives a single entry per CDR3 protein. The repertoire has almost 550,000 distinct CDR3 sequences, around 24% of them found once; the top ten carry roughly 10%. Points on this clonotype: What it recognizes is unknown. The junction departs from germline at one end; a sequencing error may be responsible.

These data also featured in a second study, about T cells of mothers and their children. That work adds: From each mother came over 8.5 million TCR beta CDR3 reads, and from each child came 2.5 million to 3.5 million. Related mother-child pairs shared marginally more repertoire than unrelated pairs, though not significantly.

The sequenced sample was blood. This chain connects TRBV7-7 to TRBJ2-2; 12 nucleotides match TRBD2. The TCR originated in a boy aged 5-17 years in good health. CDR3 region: CASSPSGGAGELFF. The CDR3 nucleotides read TGTGCTAGCAGCCCTAGCGGGGGGGCCGGGGAGCTGTTTTTT.